This is a list of T cell receptor beta chains from one sample in a study of early T cells in non-severe SARS-CoV-2 infection. One entry per CDR3 protein results from TCRdb running MiXCR on the 5' RACE reads. This sample has about 64,000 distinct CDR3 sequences, with about 10% found just once. The source was whole blood, collected at baseline. Receptors were obtained from an adult who was a healthcare worker with PCR-confirmed SARS-CoV-2 infection or an uninfected control (not recorded which). CDR3s include the opening cysteine and the closing phenylalanine or tryptophan. Fields, in order: J gene, D gene, clone size, V gene, CDR3 protein, CDR3 DNA. A D gene is named only where the DNA matches it firmly. Size is stated for part of the rows, as once, few or many counts, or as a class when the clone is expanded.

>TRBJ1-5|NA|NA|TRBV21-1
CASSRRTGPPNQPQHF
TGTGCCAGCAGCCGACGGACGGGACCTCCCAATCAGCCCCAGCATTTT
>TRBJ1-2|NA|many|TRBV20-1
CSALRASTNYGYTF
TGCAGCGCCCTGAGAGCGTCCACCAACTATGGCTACACCTTC
>TRBJ1-6|TRBD1|NA|TRBV10-3
CAISPGQGSPLHF
TGTGCCATCAGCCCGGGACAGGGATCACCCCTCCACTTT
>TRBJ2-3|NA|few|TRBV12-3/TRBV12-4
CASSPRDFTDTQYF
TGTGCCAGCAGTCCTCGGGACTTCACAGATACGCAGTATTTT
>TRBJ1-5|TRBD1|few|TRBV10-2
CASSETGGRNQPQHF
TGCGCCAGCAGCGAGACAGGGGGCCGCAATCAGCCCCAGCATTTT
>TRBJ1-1|TRBD1|few|TRBV25-1
CASTRTGGTEAFF
TGTGCCAGCACCAGGACAGGGGGGACTGAAGCTTTCTTT
>TRBJ2-5|NA|many|TRBV12-3/TRBV12-4
CASRSDSQETQYF
TGTGCCAGCAGGTCTGACAGCCAAGAGACCCAGTACTTC
>TRBJ2-7|TRBD1|few|TRBV29-1
CSVESGQPYEQYF
TGCAGCGTTGAATCGGGACAGCCCTACGAGCAGTACTTC
>TRBJ2-7|TRBD2|NA|TRBV11-2
CASSSGGKGRSYEQYF
TGTGCCAGCAGCTCGGGGGGGAAGGGACGCTCCTACGAGCAGTACTTC
>TRBJ1-2|TRBD1|many|TRBV6-6
CASSYTNRGPGDGYTF
TGTGCCAGCAGTTACACTAACAGGGGGCCAGGGGATGGCTACACCTTC
>TRBJ1-6|NA|NA|TRBV3-1
CASSQEGVYNSPLHF
TGTGCCAGCAGCCAAGAGGGGGTCTATAATTCACCCCTCCACTTT
>TRBJ2-1|NA|NA|TRBV10-3
CAIKGMGPSYNEQFF
TGTGCCATCAAGGGTATGGGACCATCCTACAATGAGCAGTTCTTC
>TRBJ2-1|TRBD1|NA|TRBV11-2
CASSLGGRGPNYNEQFF
TGTGCCAGCAGCTTAGGAGGCAGGGGGCCCAATTACAATGAGCAGTTCTTC
>TRBJ1-2|TRBD1|few|TRBV2
CASSADRVNYGYTF
TGTGCCAGCAGTGCGGACAGGGTTAACTATGGCTACACCTTC
>TRBJ1-1|NA|NA|TRBV20-1
CSARDLLTRNTEAFF
TGCAGTGCTAGAGATTTGCTCACAAGGAACACTGAAGCTTTCTTT
>TRBJ2-5|TRBD1|NA|TRBV6-5
CASRMTGSGETQYF
TGTGCCAGCAGGATGACAGGGTCGGGAGAGACCCAGTACTTC
>TRBJ2-7|TRBD2|few|TRBV20-1
CSARVRLAGSYEQYF
TGCAGTGCTAGAGTACGACTAGCGGGATCCTACGAGCAGTACTTC
>TRBJ2-6|TRBD1|many|TRBV5-1
CASSKDRVYGANVLTF
TGCGCCAGCAGCAAAGACAGGGTCTATGGGGCCAACGTCCTGACTTTC
>TRBJ1-2|NA|NA|TRBV5-1
CASSLAGIHQGYTF
TGCGCCAGCAGCTTGGCCGGGATTCACCAGGGCTACACCTTC
>TRBJ2-7|NA|NA|TRBV6-6
CASSYGQRDEQYF
TGTGCCAGCAGTTACGGGCAGCGCGACGAGCAGTACTTC
>TRBJ1-2|TRBD1|few|TRBV27
CASSLSPTGGFGYTF
TGTGCCAGCAGTTTATCGCCGACAGGGGGCTTTGGCTACACCTTC
>TRBJ1-4|NA|NA|TRBV10-2
CASSERQVNEKLFF
TGCGCCAGCAGTGAACGACAGGTTAATGAAAAACTGTTTTTT
>TRBJ2-1|NA|NA|TRBV12-3/TRBV12-4
CASSFSLGGVSYNEQFF
TGTGCCAGCAGTTTTTCGTTAGGCGGGGTGTCCTACAATGAGCAGTTCTTC
>TRBJ1-2|TRBD1|few|TRBV10-3
CAITQQGFYGYTF
TGTGCCATCACACAACAGGGGTTTTATGGCTACACCTTC
>TRBJ2-1|NA|NA|TRBV7-2
CASSLAEEQFF
TGTGCCAGCAGCTTAGCGGAAGAGCAGTTCTTC
>TRBJ1-5|NA|NA|TRBV6-5
CASSYYGGEEPQHF
TGTGCCAGCAGTTACTATGGGGGGGAGGAGCCCCAGCATTTT
>TRBJ1-6|NA|NA|TRBV27
CASSFRENSPLHF
TGTGCCAGCAGTTTCAGGGAGAATTCACCCCTCCACTTT
>TRBJ2-7|NA|many|TRBV11-2
CASSLDSSYEQYF
TGTGCCAGCAGCCTGGACAGCTCCTACGAGCAGTACTTC
>TRBJ1-1|NA|few|TRBV6-5
CASSNNMNTEAFF
TGTGCCAGCAGTAACAATATGAACACTGAAGCTTTCTTT
>TRBJ2-6|NA|few|TRBV6-5
CASSYSQGSLGSGANVLTF
TGTGCCAGCAGTTACTCTCAGGGGTCCCTGGGGTCTGGGGCCAACGTCCTGACTTTC
>TRBJ1-5|NA|NA|TRBV18
CASSSYRVKDQPQHF
TGTGCCAGCTCATCTTACAGGGTAAAGGATCAGCCCCAGCATTTT
>TRBJ2-3|NA|few|TRBV12-3/TRBV12-4
CASSSGSTDTQYF
TGTGCCAGCAGTTCGGGGAGCACAGATACGCAGTATTTT
>TRBJ2-2|NA|few|TRBV6-5
CAIRGRGRTGELFF
TGTGCCATCAGGGGGAGGGGTCGCACCGGGGAGCTGTTTTTT